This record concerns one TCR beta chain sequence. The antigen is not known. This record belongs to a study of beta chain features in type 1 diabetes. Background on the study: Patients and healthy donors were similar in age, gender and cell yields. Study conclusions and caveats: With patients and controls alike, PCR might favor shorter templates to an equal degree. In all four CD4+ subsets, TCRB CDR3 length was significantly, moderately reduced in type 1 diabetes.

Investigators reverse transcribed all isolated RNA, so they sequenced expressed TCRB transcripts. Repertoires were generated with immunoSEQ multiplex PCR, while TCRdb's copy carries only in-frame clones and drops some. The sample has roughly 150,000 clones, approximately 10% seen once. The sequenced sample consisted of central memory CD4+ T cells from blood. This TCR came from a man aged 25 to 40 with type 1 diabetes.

CDR3 DNA sequence: TGTGCCAGCAGTCCCTGGGGAGAGGCAGATACGCAGTATTTT. This codes for CASSPWGEADTQYF. The V call is TRBV27, the J call TRBJ2-3, with D possibly being TRBD2 (5 bases). V was cut by 5 bases and J by 4 bases, with 13 bases left in between. Germline assignment: CDR1 MNHEY and CDR2 SMNVEV (reference sequence). The length of the CDR3 is 14 residues.